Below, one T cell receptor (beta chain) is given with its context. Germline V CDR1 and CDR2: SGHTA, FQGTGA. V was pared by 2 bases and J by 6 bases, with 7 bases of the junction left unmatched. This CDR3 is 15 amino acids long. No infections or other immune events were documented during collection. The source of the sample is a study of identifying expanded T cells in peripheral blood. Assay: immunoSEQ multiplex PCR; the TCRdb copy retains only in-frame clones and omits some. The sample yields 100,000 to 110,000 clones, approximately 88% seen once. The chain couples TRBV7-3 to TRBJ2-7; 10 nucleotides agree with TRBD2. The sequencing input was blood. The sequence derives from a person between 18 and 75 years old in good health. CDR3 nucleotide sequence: TGTGCCAGCAGCTTAGCTAGCGGGGGCCTCTCCGAGCAGTACTTC. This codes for CASSLASGGLSEQYF.